The following is a TCR beta chain sequence with its context. Its antigen is unidentified. Sequencing was performed with immunoSEQ multiplex PCR; in TCRdb, only in-frame clones are kept and a portion is missing. The sample records 900,000 to 1,200,000 clones, approximately 78% being singletons. The data were obtained in a study of shared clonotypes between healthy human individuals. For the study at large: A donor's plate count was three for CD4 naive and three for CD4 memory; CD8 naive had two and CD8 memory one.

Study results and caveats: Sharing across four donors was seen in about 5% of naive CD4 clonotypes. Sampling was confined to blood; repertoires within tissues likely differ. Rarefaction exposed incomplete sorted-subset sequencing despite large depth.

Input material: memory CD4+ T cells from PBMCs. Noted subset: CD45RA-negative fraction. This clonotype was sampled from a man aged 18-30 years in good health. Some clones in this sample may be carry-over from other donors' samples.

The CDR3 here is CASSYRGQFYNEQFF. Written as DNA, the CDR3 is TGTGCCAGCAGTTACAGGGGGCAATTCTACAATGAGCAGTTCTTC. The chain recombines TRBV6-5 with TRBJ2-1, with TRBD1 matching over 7 bases. V shed 2 bases, J shed 3 bases, and the junction held 4 bases outside the gene matches. Germline V gene lookup returns CDR1 MNHEY and CDR2 SVGAGI. The CDR3 sequence is 15 residues long.